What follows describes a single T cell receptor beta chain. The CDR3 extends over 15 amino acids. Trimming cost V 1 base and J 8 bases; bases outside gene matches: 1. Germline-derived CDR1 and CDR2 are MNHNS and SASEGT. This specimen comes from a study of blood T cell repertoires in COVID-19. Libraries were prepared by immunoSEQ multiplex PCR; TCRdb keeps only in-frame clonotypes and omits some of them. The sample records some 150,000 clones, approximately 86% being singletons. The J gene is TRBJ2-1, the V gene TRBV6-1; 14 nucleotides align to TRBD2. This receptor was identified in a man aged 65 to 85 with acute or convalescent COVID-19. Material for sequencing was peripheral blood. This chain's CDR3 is CASSEGTSGRYEQFF. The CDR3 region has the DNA TGTGCCAGCAGTGAAGGGACTAGCGGGAGGTATGAGCAGTTCTTC.